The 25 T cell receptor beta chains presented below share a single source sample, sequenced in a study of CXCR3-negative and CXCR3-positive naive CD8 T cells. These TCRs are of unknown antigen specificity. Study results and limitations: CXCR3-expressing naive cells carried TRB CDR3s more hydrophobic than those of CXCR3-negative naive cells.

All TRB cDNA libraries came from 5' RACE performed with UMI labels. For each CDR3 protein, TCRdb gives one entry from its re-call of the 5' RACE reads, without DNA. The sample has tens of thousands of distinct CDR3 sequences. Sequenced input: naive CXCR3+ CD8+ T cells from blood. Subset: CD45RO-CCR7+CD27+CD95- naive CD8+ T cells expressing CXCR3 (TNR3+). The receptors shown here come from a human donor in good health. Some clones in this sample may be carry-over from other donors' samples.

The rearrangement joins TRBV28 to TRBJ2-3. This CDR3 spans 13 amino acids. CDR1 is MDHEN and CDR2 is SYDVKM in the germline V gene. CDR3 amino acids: CASITPGADTQYF.

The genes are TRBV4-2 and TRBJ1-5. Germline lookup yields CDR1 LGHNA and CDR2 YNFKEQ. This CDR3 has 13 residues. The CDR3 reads CASSPDVNQPQHF.

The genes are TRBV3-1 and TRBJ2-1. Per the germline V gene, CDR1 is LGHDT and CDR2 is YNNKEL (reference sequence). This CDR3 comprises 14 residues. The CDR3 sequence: CASIGTENLNEQFF.

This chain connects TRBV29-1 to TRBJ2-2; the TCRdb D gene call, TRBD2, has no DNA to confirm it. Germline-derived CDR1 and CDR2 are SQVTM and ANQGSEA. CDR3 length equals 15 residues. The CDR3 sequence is CSVEPASSNTGELFF.

Here the CDR3 reads CASSQEGGQGGEKLFF. V usage is TRBV4-2 and J usage is TRBJ1-4; TCRdb picks TRBD1, but there is no DNA to check that call. The germline gives CDR1 LGHNA, CDR2 YNFKEQ. The CDR3 totals 16 residues.

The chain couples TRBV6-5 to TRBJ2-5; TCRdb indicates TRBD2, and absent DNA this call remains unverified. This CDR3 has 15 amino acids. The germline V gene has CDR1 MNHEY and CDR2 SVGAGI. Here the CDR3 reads CASSYNGEGQETQYF.

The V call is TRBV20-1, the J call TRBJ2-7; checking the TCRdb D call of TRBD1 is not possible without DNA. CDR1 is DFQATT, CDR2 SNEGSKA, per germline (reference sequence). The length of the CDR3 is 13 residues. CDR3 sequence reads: CSAGEGPPYEQYF.

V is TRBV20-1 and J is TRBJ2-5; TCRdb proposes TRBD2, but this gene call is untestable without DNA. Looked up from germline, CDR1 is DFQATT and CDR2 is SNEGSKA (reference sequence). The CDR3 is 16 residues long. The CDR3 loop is CSARGNSGGWRETQYF.

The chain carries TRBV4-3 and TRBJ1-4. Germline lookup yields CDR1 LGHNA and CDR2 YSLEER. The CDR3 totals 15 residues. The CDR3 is CASSQDRVRNEKLFF.

CDR3 protein: CGVVQGNTGELFF. V gene TRBV29-1 combines with J gene TRBJ2-2; TCRdb names TRBD1, which stays unverified in the absence of DNA. The CDR3 has 13 amino acids. CDR1 and CDR2 (germline): SQVTM, ANQGSEA.

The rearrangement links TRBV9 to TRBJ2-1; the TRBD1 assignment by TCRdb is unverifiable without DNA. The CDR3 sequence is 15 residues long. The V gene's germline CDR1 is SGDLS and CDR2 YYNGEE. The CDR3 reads CASSLSGTTHNEQFF.

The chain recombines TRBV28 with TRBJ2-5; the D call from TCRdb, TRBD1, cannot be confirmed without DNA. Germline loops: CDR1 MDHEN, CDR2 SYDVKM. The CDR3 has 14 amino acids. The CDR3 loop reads CASSFSGAVVTQYF.

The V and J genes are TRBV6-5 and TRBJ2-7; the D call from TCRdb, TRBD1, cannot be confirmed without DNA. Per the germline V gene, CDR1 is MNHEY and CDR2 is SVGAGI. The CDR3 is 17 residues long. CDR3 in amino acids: CASSYADLRGPIYEQYF.

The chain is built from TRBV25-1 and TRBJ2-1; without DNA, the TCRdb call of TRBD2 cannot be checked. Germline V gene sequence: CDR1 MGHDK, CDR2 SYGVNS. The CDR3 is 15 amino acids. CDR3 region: CASSEYFLVGHEQFF.

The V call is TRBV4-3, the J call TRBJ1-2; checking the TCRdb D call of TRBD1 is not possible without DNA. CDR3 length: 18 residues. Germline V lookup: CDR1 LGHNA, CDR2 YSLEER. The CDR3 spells CASSQDLFAARENYGYTF.

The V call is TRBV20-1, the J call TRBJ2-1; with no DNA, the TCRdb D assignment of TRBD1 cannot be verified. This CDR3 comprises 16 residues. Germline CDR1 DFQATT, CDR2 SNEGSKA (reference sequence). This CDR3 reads CSARARDSGVYNEQFF.

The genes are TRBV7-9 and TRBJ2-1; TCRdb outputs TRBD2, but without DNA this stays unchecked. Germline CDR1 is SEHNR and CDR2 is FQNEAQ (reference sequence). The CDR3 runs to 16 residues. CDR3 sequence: CASSPTSGSSYNEQFF.

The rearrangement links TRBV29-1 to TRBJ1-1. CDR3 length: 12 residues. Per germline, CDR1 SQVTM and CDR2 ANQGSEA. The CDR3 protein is CSVDPWRREAFF.

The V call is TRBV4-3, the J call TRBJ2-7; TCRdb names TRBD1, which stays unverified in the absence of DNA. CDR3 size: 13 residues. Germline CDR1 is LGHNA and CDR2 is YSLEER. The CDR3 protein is CASSRGVSYEQYF.

CDR3 region: CASRPTSYTQYF. The chain has TRBV12-3 or TRBV12-4 and TRBJ2-3. This CDR3 region has 12 residues.

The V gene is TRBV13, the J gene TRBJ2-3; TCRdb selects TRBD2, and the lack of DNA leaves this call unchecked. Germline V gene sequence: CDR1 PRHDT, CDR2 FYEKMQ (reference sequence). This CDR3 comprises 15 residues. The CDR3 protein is CASGRRTLTTDTQYF.

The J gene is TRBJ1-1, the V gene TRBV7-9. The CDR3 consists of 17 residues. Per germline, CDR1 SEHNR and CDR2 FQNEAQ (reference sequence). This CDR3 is CASSESAGTPMNTEAFF.

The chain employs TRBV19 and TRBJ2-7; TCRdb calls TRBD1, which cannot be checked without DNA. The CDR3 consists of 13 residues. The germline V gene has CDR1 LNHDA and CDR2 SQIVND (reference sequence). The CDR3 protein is CASSLAGQNEQYF.

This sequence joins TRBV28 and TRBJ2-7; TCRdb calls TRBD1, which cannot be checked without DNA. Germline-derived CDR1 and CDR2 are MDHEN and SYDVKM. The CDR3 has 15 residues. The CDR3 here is CASSLVDSSPYEQYF.

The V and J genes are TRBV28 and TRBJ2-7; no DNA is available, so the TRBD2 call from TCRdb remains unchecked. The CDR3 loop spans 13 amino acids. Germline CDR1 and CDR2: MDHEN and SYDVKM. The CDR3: CASSPGPVGEQYF.